The 27 T cell receptor beta chains in this list originate from one sample, sequenced in a study of cytomegalovirus exposure and HLA in healthy donors. A multiplex PCR was run with 60 Vbeta primers and 13 Jbeta primers. Clones were sequenced by immunoSEQ multiplex PCR, and TCRdb holds only the in-frame ones, with some missing. The repertoire has roughly 150,000 clones, around 80% of them found once; the top ten carry roughly 10%. Sequences were obtained from PBMCs. Every receptor here comes from a man aged 18 to 29 in good health and CMV-seropositive.

This chain connects TRBV28 to TRBJ1-2, with TRBD1 matching over 7 bases. This CDR3 contains 13 residues. V was clipped by 7 bases and J by 6 bases; unmatched bases: 8. Germline V CDR1 and CDR2: MDHEN, SYDVKM. Written as DNA, the CDR3 is TGTGCCAGCACCCTAAGACAGGGTGATGGCTACACCTTC. The encoded protein is CASTLRQGDGYTF.

V is TRBV7-9 and J is TRBJ2-7, with TRBD2 matching 7 bases. V was pared by 11 bases and J by 5 bases, with 9 bases of the junction left unmatched. Germline CDR1 reads SEHNR; CDR2 reads FQNEAQ (reference sequence). There are 12 residues in the CDR3. CDR3 residues: CASGGGSNEQYF. CDR3 DNA sequence: TGTGCCTCGGGAGGCGGGAGTAACGAGCAGTACTTC.

V and J are TRBV18 and TRBJ2-3, with D possibly matching TRBD1 (6 bases). V lost 8 bases and J 0 bases, leaving 6 bases between the germline ends. Germline CDR1 is KGHSH and CDR2 is LQKENI. The CDR3 spans 12 residues. The CDR3 region is CASQGSTDTQYF. The CDR3 DNA follows: TGTGCCAGCCAGGGGAGCACAGATACGCAGTATTTT.

This clone was detected only a few times. This chain connects TRBV18 to TRBJ1-5, with D possibly being TRBD1 (5 bases). Germline V CDR1 and CDR2: KGHSH, LQKENI. The V gene lost 0 bases and the J gene lost 5 bases, with 17 bases spanning the gap. CDR3 length: 17 amino acids. The CDR3 loop is CASSPPGGRDGDQPQHF. Written as DNA, the CDR3 is TGTGCCAGCTCACCACCGGGCGGCAGGGATGGCGATCAGCCCCAGCATTTT.

This sequence joins TRBV7-9 and TRBJ2-5; 8 bases map to TRBD1. Per germline, CDR1 SEHNR and CDR2 FQNEAQ (reference sequence). V lost 4 bases to trimming and J lost 4 bases; unmatched junction nucleotides: 14. The CDR3 contains 17 residues. This chain's CDR3 is CASSSKGQGRVAETQYF. Written as DNA, the CDR3 is TGTGCCAGCAGCTCAAAAGGACAGGGAAGGGTTGCAGAGACCCAGTACTTC.

This clone was detected a few times. The CDR3 DNA follows: TGTGCCATCCGACGGGAGAACACTGAAGCTTTCTTT. Its translation is CAIRRENTEAFF. J is TRBJ1-1 and V is TRBV10-3; D not certain. Germline V CDR1 and CDR2: ENHRY, SYGVKD. With 8 bases removed from V and 1 base from J, the gap between germline ends came to 8 bases. The CDR3 has 12 residues.

The V and J genes are TRBV11-2 and TRBJ2-1; TRBD2 aligns across 8 bases. The CDR3 spans 17 residues. The junction had 16 bases not matched to a gene; V was cut back by 1 base and J by 11 bases. CDR1 is SGHAT, CDR2 FQNNGV, per germline. The CDR3 spells CASSLVPPGLGGGKQFF. CDR3 in DNA: TGTGCCAGCAGCTTAGTCCCACCGGGACTAGGGGGTGGGAAGCAGTTCTTC.

The chain carries TRBV6-5 and TRBJ2-5, with D possibly being TRBD2 (5 bases). CDR1 and CDR2 (germline): MNHEY, SVGAGI. V shed 2 bases and J shed 4 bases, with 11 bases lying between them. This CDR3 spans 14 amino acids. As DNA, the CDR3 is TGTGCCAGCAGTTACCTCCGGGGTAGAGAGACCCAGTACTTC. It translates to CASSYLRGRETQYF.

This chain uses TRBV6-5 with TRBJ1-5, with D hard to call. Germline lookup yields CDR1 MNHEY and CDR2 SVGAGI. Trimming stripped 5 bases from V and 3 bases from J, with 5 bases between. This CDR3 has 12 amino acids. The CDR3 protein is CASSEFNQPQHF. The CDR3 DNA is TGTGCCAGCAGTGAGTTCAATCAGCCCCAGCATTTT.

The V call is TRBV6-1, the J call TRBJ1-6, with 8 bases aligning to TRBD1. This CDR3 spans 15 amino acids. With V trimmed by 10 bases and J by 8 bases, 13 bases remained unmatched. Germline lookup yields CDR1 MNHNS and CDR2 SASEGT. The CDR3 coding sequence is TGTGCCATCACCACAGGGGGTCGTTCGGATTCACCCCTCCACTTT. Translating gives CAITTGGRSDSPLHF.

V and J are TRBV15 and TRBJ2-5; 8 positions match TRBD1. V was clipped by 3 bases and J by 4 bases; unmatched bases: 7. Germline values: CDR1 LNHNV, CDR2 YYDKDF (reference sequence). The CDR3 length is 15 residues. The CDR3 reads CATSRAADRVETQYF. The DNA for the CDR3 is TGTGCCACCAGCAGGGCGGCGGACAGGGTAGAGACCCAGTACTTC.

This chain joins TRBV7-8 and TRBJ2-7; a weak D match, TRBD1 (5 bases). With 6 bases removed from V and 3 bases from J, the gap between germline ends came to 24 bases. The CDR3 loop spans 17 amino acids. Germline-derived CDR1 and CDR2 are SGHVS and FQNEAQ. In DNA, the CDR3 is TGTGCCAGCAGATCGACTCCACAGTCCCAGGGCCTCTACGAGCAGTACTTC. Amino acids: CASRSTPQSQGLYEQYF.

This chain connects TRBV7-9 to TRBJ1-1; unclear D gene. Germline V gene lookup returns CDR1 SEHNR and CDR2 FQNEAQ (reference sequence). CDR3 length equals 13 residues. V dropped 5 bases and J dropped 5 bases, with 12 bases sitting between them. The CDR3: CASSPQSKTEAFF. DNA for the CDR3: TGTGCCAGCAGCCCGCAGTCGAAGACTGAAGCTTTCTTT.

This chain uses TRBV6-5 with TRBJ1-1; tentative D call: TRBD1 (6 bases). V was trimmed by 2 bases and J by 3 bases, leaving 10 bases between them. Germline CDR1 MNHEY, CDR2 SVGAGI. The CDR3 has 14 amino acids. CDR3 coding DNA: TGTGCCAGCAGTTACCGCAGGGGACACACTGAAGCTTTCTTT. It is translated as CASSYRRGHTEAFF.

This clone was counted only a few times. V and J are TRBV5-1 and TRBJ2-1, with 7 bases identical to TRBD2. Per germline, CDR1 SGHRS and CDR2 YFSETQ. V lost 0 bases to trimming and J lost 0 bases; unmatched junction nucleotides: 0. CDR3 length: 15 amino acids. The CDR3 DNA reads as TGCGCCAGCAGCTTGGGACTAGCCTCCTACAATGAGCAGTTCTTC. As protein: CASSLGLASYNEQFF. Supplemented by reference TRBV5-1 and TRBJ2-1, the full variable domain reads KAGVTQTPRYLIKTRGQQVTLSCSPISGHRSVSWYQQTPGQGLQFLFEYFSETQRNKGNFPGRFSGRQFSNSRSEMNVSTLELGDSALYLCASSLGLASYNEQFFGPGTRLTVL.

The chain has TRBV19 and TRBJ2-1, with 7 bases aligning to TRBD1. CDR1 LNHDA and CDR2 SQIVND come from the germline V gene (reference sequence). This CDR3 is built from 14 residues. Trimming at V came to 6 bases and at J to 8 bases, leaving 10 bases not matched to a gene. CDR3 DNA sequence: TGTGCCAGTAGAGACAGGGCTGGTTGGTATGAGCAGTTCTTC. Amino acid sequence: CASRDRAGWYEQFF.

V usage is TRBV5-1 and J usage is TRBJ1-1, with TRBD1 as a possible D gene (6 bases). This CDR3 comprises 14 residues. V gave up 4 bases and J gave up 6 bases, with 16 bases separating them. Germline V gene data show CDR1 as SGHRS and CDR2 as YFSETQ. CDR3 DNA sequence: TGCGCCAGCAGCCCCGGCGAGGGGGGGGCTGAAGCTTTCTTT. Its protein product is CASSPGEGGAEAFF.

The CDR3 loop is CASTDGGVAGYTF. In DNA, the CDR3 is TGTGCCAGCACAGACGGGGGGGTTGCCGGCTACACCTTC. This chain uses TRBV25-1 with TRBJ1-2; D might be TRBD1 (5 bases). CDR1 MGHDK and CDR2 SYGVNS come from the germline V gene. The ends were cut back, 7 bases at V and 8 bases at J, with 17 bases in the middle. The CDR3 totals 13 residues.

In its sample, this clone was seen once. The rearrangement joins TRBV27 to TRBJ2-7; D may be TRBD2 (5 bases). Germline CDR1 MNHEY, CDR2 SMNVEV (reference sequence). Deletions cut 5 bases from V and 0 bases from J, with 14 bases between. The CDR3 runs 15 residues. The CDR3 region has the DNA TGTGCCAGCAGTGCGGCGGCAACTAGCTCCTACGAGCAGTACTTC. This gives the protein CASSAAATSSYEQYF.

J is TRBJ2-1 and V is TRBV27, with TRBD2 matching 12 bases. V dropped 4 bases and J dropped 6; count of bases not matched to a gene: 7. This CDR3 is built from 16 residues. The germline V gene has CDR1 MNHEY and CDR2 SMNVEV (reference sequence). CDR3 region: CASSSPGTSGSNEQFF. CDR3 sequence (DNA): TGTGCCAGCAGTTCCCCCGGGACTAGCGGGTCCAATGAGCAGTTCTTC.

The CDR3 coding sequence is TGTGCCAGCAGTTCCGCATCGAGTCGCGATGAGCAGTTCTTC. Residues: CASSSASSRDEQFF. The rearrangement joins TRBV6-5 to TRBJ2-1; D call uncertain. The CDR3 has 14 amino acids. CDR1 and CDR2 (germline): MNHEY, SVGAGI. The V end was cut by 4 bases, the J end by 8 bases, with 15 bases between.

The gene calls are TRBV7-9 and TRBJ2-7; 9 bases are a match to TRBD1. Germline assignment: CDR1 SEHNR and CDR2 FQNEAQ (reference sequence). The CDR3 contains 13 residues. V was pared by 5 bases and J by 7 bases, with 6 bases of the junction left unmatched. This CDR3 reads CASSDQGQGEQYF. The CDR3 DNA sequence: TGTGCCAGCAGCGATCAGGGACAGGGTGAGCAGTACTTC.

CDR3: CASSEVETGRLLTREKLFF. The DNA of the CDR3 is TGCGCCAGCAGTGAGGTTGAGACAGGGAGGTTATTAACGCGTGAAAAACTGTTTTTT. The chain joins TRBV10-2 to TRBJ1-4, with 7 bases lining up with TRBD1. CDR1 is WSHSY, CDR2 SAAADI, per germline. Trimming took 2 bases from V and 7 from J; bases not matched to a gene: 19. The CDR3 runs to 19 residues.

This clone turned up a few times. The CDR3 sequence is CASSLSGRLGEQFF. For the CDR3, the DNA is TGTGCCAGCAGCCTGAGCGGGAGGTTGGGTGAGCAGTTCTTC. J is TRBJ2-1 and V is TRBV11-3; the match to TRBD2 covers 9 bases. The junction had 8 bases not matched to a gene; V was cut back by 5 bases and J by 9 bases. This CDR3 comprises 14 residues. CDR1 is SGHNT and CDR2 is YENEEA in the germline V gene.

The chain is built from TRBV7-6 and TRBJ2-7; TRBD2 agrees at 14 bases. The CDR3 covers 15 residues. V lost 4 bases and J lost 3; bases outside the gene matches: 2. Germline CDR1 and CDR2: SGHVS and FNYEAQ. The CDR3 loop reads CASSSGTSGGYEQYF. Written as DNA, the CDR3 is TGTGCCAGCAGCTCCGGGACTAGCGGGGGCTACGAGCAGTACTTC.

This chain links TRBV18 with TRBJ2-4, with TRBD2 matching over 7 bases. The CDR3 totals 13 residues. V lost 0 bases to trimming and J lost 9 bases; unmatched junction nucleotides: 2. CDR1 and CDR2 (germline): KGHSH, LQKENI. The CDR3, as DNA: TGTGCCAGCTCACCACCGACTAGCTTCATTCAGTACTTC. Translation: CASSPPTSFIQYF. The complete variable domain, with remaining parts taken from reference TRBV18 and TRBJ2-4, reads NAGVMQNPRHLVRRRGQEARLRCSPMKGHSHVYWYRQLPEEGLKFMVYLQKENIIDESGMPKERFSAEFPKEGPSILRIQQVVRGDSAAYFCASSPPTSFIQYFGAGTRLSVL.

V and J are TRBV28 and TRBJ2-7; 12 positions agree with TRBD1. The CDR3 is 15 amino acids. Per germline, CDR1 MDHEN and CDR2 SYDVKM. V dropped 6 bases and J dropped 4; count of bases not matched to a gene: 7. The CDR3 sequence is CASSGAGQGAYEQYF. CDR3 nucleotide sequence: TGTGCCAGCAGCGGTGCGGGACAGGGGGCTTACGAGCAGTACTTC. Drawing the rest from reference TRBV28 and TRBJ2-7, the complete variable domain is DVKVTQSSRYLVKRTGEKVFLECVQDMDHENMFWYRQDPGLGLRLIYFSYDVKMKEKGDIPEGYSVSREKKERFSLILESASTNQTSMYLCASSGAGQGAYEQYFGPGTRLTVT.